Listed below are T cell receptor beta chains from one sample, sequenced in a study of cytomegalovirus exposure and HLA in healthy donors. TCRdb's copy holds only in-frame clones and misses some; the assay was immunoSEQ multiplex PCR. The data contain tens of thousands of clones, around 70% of them singletons. Sequencing was performed on PBMCs. The receptor source for this set is a woman in her 50s in good health and CMV-seropositive. Both conserved end residues are trimmed from each CDR3. Expanded clones get a size class; other rows say once, few or many, or leave the size out.

size,J,V,CDR3
.,TRBJ1-4,TRBV10-2,ASSEGRANEKLF
.,TRBJ2-5,TRBV19,ASSIEALEGTQY
.,TRBJ1-2,TRBV6-5,ASSDSPFGYT
once,TRBJ2-1,TRBV15,ATSKTSGGYSYNEQF
few,TRBJ2-5,TRBV7-8,ASSLDPSPETQY
.,TRBJ1-1,TRBV30,AWSRSGARTF
.,TRBJ2-7,TRBV28,ASSAPGYEQY
few,TRBJ1-2,TRBV5-6,ASSTGQGYT
.,TRBJ1-4,TRBV28,ASSSLGTGLNEKLF
.,TRBJ2-3,TRBV13,ASSLGGGGTDTQY
.,TRBJ1-1,TRBV5-4,ASSLTTGVNTEAF
.,TRBJ2-7,TRBV10-3,AISEGHATSYEQY
few,TRBJ1-1,TRBV29-1,SVTNLQGRNTEAF
.,TRBJ2-7,TRBV18,ASSTLAGGNEQY
once,TRBJ1-5,TRBV19,ASSYQGPGNQPQH
.,TRBJ2-1,TRBV6-8,ASSYLRGADSYNEQF
.,TRBJ1-5,TRBV18,ASQGTGADQPQH
.,TRBJ1-1,TRBV30,AWSVTGWTEAF
.,TRBJ2-3,TRBV5-4,ASSSPSGLTDTQY
.,TRBJ2-1,TRBV11-2,ASSHRAGGGYNEQF
once,TRBJ2-3,TRBV7-8,ASSAWTGPTDTQY
.,TRBJ1-5,TRBV29-1,SVAGGTHQPQH
once,TRBJ2-2,TRBV4-1,ASSALVRDRVAAGELF
.,TRBJ2-5,TRBV7-6,ASSLLAGAPAETQY
.,TRBJ2-7,TRBV28,ASSSYRDSSYEQY
.,TRBJ1-2,TRBV5-1,ASSPLRADRDGYT
.,TRBJ1-2,TRBV30,AWSAPGTGVGYT
once,TRBJ2-2,TRBV2,ASRGGGELF
.,TRBJ2-7,TRBV18,ASSPTQTPYEQY
.,TRBJ1-2,TRBV19,ASSMARGDHGYT
.,TRBJ2-7,TRBV14,ASSQPRASEQY
.,TRBJ2-7,TRBV28,ASSAPTSGGYEQY
.,TRBJ2-7,TRBV11-2,ASSLVGRGPYEQY
.,TRBJ2-7,TRBV9,ASSEGESYEQY
.,TRBJ2-3,TRBV15,ATSRDPSGRQY
.,TRBJ1-2,TRBV10-3,AISELGQGGGYT
.,TRBJ2-7,TRBV30,AWRDRYSYEQY
.,TRBJ1-1,TRBV11-3,ASSLQGRVTEAF
few,TRBJ2-3,TRBV10-2,ASSEPGENDTQY
.,TRBJ2-3,TRBV29-1,SVEGLAGALDTQY
few,TRBJ2-1,TRBV27,ASKTSGDNEQF
.,TRBJ1-3,TRBV19,ASSILVTGFSGNTIY
.,TRBJ2-5,TRBV2,ASSERRGKETQY
.,TRBJ2-7,TRBV11-3,ASSSGLTYEQY
few,TRBJ1-1,TRBV11-3,ASSTRTEAF
.,TRBJ1-1,TRBV7-2,ASSITGGTGYLNTEAF
.,TRBJ2-1,TRBV5-6,ASSKTEYNEQF
.,TRBJ1-1,TRBV19,ASSIAENTEAF
.,TRBJ2-3,TRBV9,ASSVEGTSGGGGTDTQY
.,TRBJ2-1,TRBV9,ASSVERGTSGRGEQF
.,TRBJ1-4,TRBV28,ASSLNEKLF
.,TRBJ2-7,TRBV4-2,ASSQEAGGSYEQY
.,TRBJ1-2,TRBV6-1,ASIAGQYYGYT
.,TRBJ2-7,TRBV5-4,ASSSGTHDYEQY
.,TRBJ2-1,TRBV7-8,ASSLGLPNEQF
few,TRBJ1-1,TRBV7-8,ASSLAFREGGTEAF
.,TRBJ2-7,TRBV10-3,AIKTDRSSSYEQY
.,TRBJ2-1,TRBV5-1,ASSLGGSGTISSYNEQF
.,TRBJ1-2,TRBV29-1,SVAKTGGYGYT